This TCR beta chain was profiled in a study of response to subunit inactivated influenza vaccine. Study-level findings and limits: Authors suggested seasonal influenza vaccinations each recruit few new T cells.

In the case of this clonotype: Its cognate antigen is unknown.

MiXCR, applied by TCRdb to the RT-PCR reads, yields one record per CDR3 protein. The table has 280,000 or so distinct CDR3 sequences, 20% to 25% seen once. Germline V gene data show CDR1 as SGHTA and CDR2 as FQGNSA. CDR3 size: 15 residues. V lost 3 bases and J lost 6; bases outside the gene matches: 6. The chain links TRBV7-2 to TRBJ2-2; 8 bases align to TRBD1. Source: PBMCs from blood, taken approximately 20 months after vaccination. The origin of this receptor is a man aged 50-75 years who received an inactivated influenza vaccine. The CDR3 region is CASSFGQGHSGELFF. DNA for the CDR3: TGTGCCAGCAGCTTCGGACAGGGCCACTCCGGGGAGCTGTTTTTT.